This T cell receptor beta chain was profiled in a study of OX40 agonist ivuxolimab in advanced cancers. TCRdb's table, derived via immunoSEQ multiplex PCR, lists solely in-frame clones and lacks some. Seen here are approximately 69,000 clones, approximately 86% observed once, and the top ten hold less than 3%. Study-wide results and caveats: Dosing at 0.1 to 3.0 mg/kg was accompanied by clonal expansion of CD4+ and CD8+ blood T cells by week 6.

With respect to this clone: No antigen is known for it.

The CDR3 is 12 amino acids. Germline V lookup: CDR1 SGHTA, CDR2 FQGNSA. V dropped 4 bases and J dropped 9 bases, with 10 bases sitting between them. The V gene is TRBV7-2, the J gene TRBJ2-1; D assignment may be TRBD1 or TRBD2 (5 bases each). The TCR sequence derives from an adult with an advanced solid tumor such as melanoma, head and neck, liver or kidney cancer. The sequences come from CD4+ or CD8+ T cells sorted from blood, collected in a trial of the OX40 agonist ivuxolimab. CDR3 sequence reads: CASSYSGREQFF. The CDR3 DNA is TGTGCCAGCAGCTATTCGGGACGTGAGCAGTTCTTC.